This is a list of T cell receptor beta chains from one sample in a study of shared clonotypes between healthy human individuals. The assay was immunoSEQ multiplex PCR, and TCRdb's table has in-frame clones only and misses some. The sample holds around 690,000 clones, roughly 91% seen once. Source material: memory CD8+ T cells from PBMCs. Source of these receptors: a young man in good health. Some clones in this sample may be carry-over from other donors' samples. CDR3s include the opening cysteine and the closing phenylalanine or tryptophan. The order of the fields is D gene, V gene, J gene, clone size, CDR3 protein, CDR3 DNA. D genes are given only for firm matches. Expanded clones get a size class; other rows say once, few or many, or leave the size out.

TRBD1,TRBV28,TRBJ2-7,.,CASSWTGDYEQYF,TGTGCCAGCAGTTGGACAGGGGACTACGAGCAGTACTTC
.,TRBV5-8,TRBJ2-1,.,CASSLRPKEQFF,TGTGCCAGCAGCTTGAGGCCGAAGGAGCAGTTCTTC
TRBD1,TRBV27,TRBJ1-1,.,CASSTDRHTEAFF,TGTGCCAGCAGCACGGACAGGCATACTGAAGCTTTCTTT
TRBD2,TRBV10-1,TRBJ2-1,.,CASSEWATSRNNEQFF,TGCGCCAGCAGTGAGTGGGCGACTAGCCGAAACAATGAGCAGTTCTTC
.,TRBV28,TRBJ1-1,.,CATPNMNTEAFF,TGTGCCACCCCTAACATGAACACTGAAGCTTTCTTT
.,TRBV11-2,TRBJ2-7,.,CASSSSEALEQYF,TGTGCCAGCAGCTCTAGCGAAGCTCTCGAGCAGTACTTC
.,TRBV6-6,TRBJ1-2,.,CAVPDGPYGYTF,TGTGCCGTCCCGGACGGCCCCTATGGCTACACCTTC
.,TRBV28,TRBJ1-4,.,CASSAPGGADEKLFF,TGTGCCAGCAGTGCCCCCGGGGGCGCCGATGAAAAACTGTTTTTT
TRBD1,TRBV6-5,TRBJ1-2,.,CASSIQGTLNYGYTF,TGTGCCAGCAGCATACAGGGGACTCTCAACTATGGCTACACCTTC
TRBD1,TRBV7-6,TRBJ2-1,.,CASSSDRGRVNEQFF,TGTGCCAGCAGCTCCGACAGGGGGCGGGTCAATGAGCAGTTCTTC
.,TRBV5-1,TRBJ1-1,once,CASSFWGLDTEAFF,TGCGCCAGCAGCTTCTGGGGGTTAGACACTGAAGCTTTCTTT
.,TRBV5-5,TRBJ1-2,.,CASSPWTANYGYTF,TGTGCCAGCAGCCCCTGGACAGCTAACTATGGCTACACCTTC
TRBD1,TRBV14,TRBJ2-5,.,CASSQDRGKPGQGLWETQYF,TGTGCCAGCAGCCAAGATCGGGGGAAACCGGGACAGGGTCTTTGGGAGACCCAGTACTTC
.,TRBV23-1,TRBJ2-7,once,CASSDKPGEEYYEQYF,TGCGCCAGCAGTGACAAACCCGGGGAGGAGTACTACGAGCAGTACTTC
TRBD2,TRBV11-2,TRBJ2-7,once,CASSVSGILHEQYF,TGTGCCAGCAGCGTCAGCGGGATTCTTCACGAGCAGTACTTC
.,TRBV19,TRBJ1-1,.,CASSTERGGTEEAFF,TGTGCCAGTTCCACGGAGCGGGGGGGCACGGAGGAAGCTTTCTTT
.,TRBV13,TRBJ1-1,.,CASSLGLSPIEAFF,TGTGCCAGCAGCTTAGGCTTATCACCTATTGAAGCTTTCTTT
TRBD2,TRBV27,TRBJ2-3,.,CASSLEGLAGVGPADTQYF,TGTGCCAGCAGTTTAGAGGGACTAGCGGGAGTTGGGCCTGCAGATACGCAGTATTTT
TRBD1,TRBV7-7,TRBJ2-7,.,CASSLGPGTGDEQYF,TGTGCCAGCAGCTTAGGCCCCGGGACAGGGGACGAGCAGTACTTC
TRBD2,TRBV5-4,TRBJ2-1,once,CASSFKREIYNEQFF,TGTGCCAGCAGCTTTAAGCGGGAAATCTACAATGAGCAGTTCTTC
.,TRBV27,TRBJ2-7,.,CASSPSSGTYSYEQYF,TGTGCCAGCAGTCCGTCGTCCGGGACATACTCCTACGAGCAGTACTTC
.,TRBV29-1,TRBJ1-1,.,CSGRVMNTEAFF,TGCAGCGGCCGGGTCATGAACACTGAAGCTTTCTTT
.,TRBV7-3,TRBJ2-2,few,CASSPTGELFF,TGTGCCAGCAGCCCTACTGGGGAGCTGTTTTTT
TRBD2,TRBV15,TRBJ2-2,.,CATSRDASGTNTGELFF,TGTGCCACCAGCAGAGATGCTAGCGGGACTAACACCGGGGAGCTGTTTTTT
TRBD1,TRBV27,TRBJ2-3,.,CASSILGTGGTDTQYF,TGTGCCAGCAGTATCCTCGGGACAGGGGGCACAGATACGCAGTATTTT
TRBD2,TRBV28,TRBJ2-1,.,CASSAGLAGVSYNEQFF,TGTGCCAGCAGCGCGGGACTAGCGGGAGTTTCCTACAATGAGCAGTTCTTC
TRBD1,TRBV11-2,TRBJ2-7,.,CASSSGQSSYEQYF,TGTGCCAGCAGCTCGGGACAGAGCTCCTACGAGCAGTACTTC
TRBD1,TRBV7-2,TRBJ2-3,.,CASSLGLTGGFTDTQYF,TGTGCCAGCAGCTTAGGCCTAACAGGGGGCTTCACAGATACGCAGTATTTT
TRBD1,TRBV4-3,TRBJ2-7,.,CASSPGTGSYEQYF,TGCGCCAGCAGCCCGGGGACAGGGTCCTACGAGCAGTACTTC
.,TRBV4-2,TRBJ2-2,.,CASSQGGGNGELFF,TGTGCCAGCAGCCAAGGTGGGGGGAACGGGGAGCTGTTTTTT
TRBD1,TRBV5-1,TRBJ2-7,.,CASSLGTGGYEQYF,TGCGCCAGCAGCCTCGGGACAGGGGGCTACGAGCAGTACTTC
TRBD1,TRBV7-9,TRBJ1-5,.,CASSQDRATGQPQHF,TGTGCCAGCAGCCAGGACAGGGCAACCGGGCAGCCCCAGCATTTT
.,TRBV5-6,TRBJ1-4,once,CASSPMGQEGFEKLFF,TGTGCCAGCAGCCCAATGGGACAAGAAGGGTTTGAAAAACTGTTTTTT
.,TRBV7-9,TRBJ2-5,.,CASSSRAGRQETQYF,TGTGCCAGCAGCTCACGAGCAGGGAGACAAGAGACCCAGTACTTC
TRBD2,TRBV28,TRBJ2-3,.,CASRLLAESIADTQYF,TGTGCCAGCAGACTACTAGCGGAAAGTATCGCAGATACGCAGTATTTT
.,TRBV5-1,TRBJ2-7,.,CASSLGDLSYEQYF,TGCGCCAGCAGTTTGGGGGACTTATCCTACGAGCAGTACTTC
.,TRBV9,TRBJ1-2,.,CASSVAGLPDGYTF,TGTGCCAGCAGCGTAGCTGGGCTCCCCGATGGCTACACCTTC
TRBD2,TRBV29-1,TRBJ2-3,once,CSVAPGLAGVSTDTQYF,TGCAGCGTTGCCCCCGGACTAGCGGGAGTCAGCACAGATACGCAGTATTTT
TRBD1,TRBV27,TRBJ2-1,.,CASRAGGDEQFF,TGTGCCAGCAGAGCAGGGGGCGATGAGCAGTTCTTC
TRBD1,TRBV27,TRBJ1-2,.,CASSPRTGTRYGYTF,TGTGCCAGCAGTCCGAGGACAGGGACCAGGTATGGCTACACCTTC
.,TRBV6-5,TRBJ2-7,.,CASSYSAPEQYF,TGTGCCAGCAGTTACTCAGCTCCCGAGCAGTACTTC
TRBD2,TRBV7-3,TRBJ2-7,.,CASSFTGTSGIAEQYF,TGTGCCAGCAGCTTCACCGGGACTAGCGGGATTGCCGAGCAGTACTTC